This is a list of T cell receptor beta chains from one sample in a study of cytomegalovirus exposure and HLA in healthy donors. Sequencing used immunoSEQ multiplex PCR; TCRdb keeps in-frame clones, though not all of them. The repertoire holds around 130,000 clones, with approximately 80% as singletons. The sample taken for sequencing was PBMCs. The receptors shown here come from a woman between 18 and 30 years old in good health and CMV-seronegative. The CDR3 runs from the conserved cysteine through the conserved F or W. The D gene is left open where the match is weak. A row's size may be missing; if present it is once, few, many or a size class.

TRBV14	TRBJ1-2	13	-	-	TGTGCCAGCAGCCAAGCAGGGGAGCATGGCTACACCTTC	CASSQAGEHGYTF
TRBV30	TRBJ1-1	14	once	-	TGTGCCTGGAGTGTGCAGGGGCAGAGGACTGAAGCTTTCTTT	CAWSVQGQRTEAFF
TRBV7-3	TRBJ1-1	13	few	-	TGTGCCAGCAGCTTAACCCCTGACACTGAAGCTTTCTTT	CASSLTPDTEAFF
TRBV7-9	TRBJ2-1	16	-	-	TGTGCCAGCAGCTGGGGTAGCGGCCGCTCCTACAATGAGCAGTTCTTC	CASSWGSGRSYNEQFF
TRBV5-6	TRBJ1-1	13	-	-	TGTGCCAGCAGCCTAGATGGTTTAACTGAAGCTTTCTTT	CASSLDGLTEAFF
TRBV27	TRBJ1-2	16	-	TRBD1	TGTGCCAGCGGATCCCTCCGGGACAGGGGGTTTTATGGCTACACCTTC	CASGSLRDRGFYGYTF
TRBV4-1	TRBJ1-1	16	-	TRBD1	TGCGCCAGCAGCCCCCCCAACAGGGGCATGAACACTGAAGCTTTCTTT	CASSPPNRGMNTEAFF
TRBV18	TRBJ2-5	14	-	-	TGTGCCAGCTCACAGACAGCTCTCCAAGAGACCCAGTACTTC	CASSQTALQETQYF
TRBV19	TRBJ2-5	15	-	-	TGTGCCAGTAGTATTAGTCTAGTGGGGAGAGAGACCCAGTACTTC	CASSISLVGRETQYF
TRBV2	TRBJ2-2	16	-	-	TGTGCCAGCAGTGAATGGGCGTTGGAGAACACCGGGGAGCTGTTTTTT	CASSEWALENTGELFF
TRBV5-1	TRBJ1-2	13	-	TRBD1	TGCGCCAGCAGCTCGACAGGGGTACAAGGCTACACCTTC	CASSSTGVQGYTF
TRBV7-2	TRBJ2-7	13	-	TRBD1	TGTGCCAGCAGCCCCGGACAGGGCTACGAGCAGTACTTC	CASSPGQGYEQYF
TRBV18	TRBJ1-1	13	-	TRBD1	TGTGCCAGCTCACTAAGACAGGGGGCTGAAGCTTTCTTT	CASSLRQGAEAFF
TRBV6-6	TRBJ1-1	15	-	-	TGTGCCAGCATCATTTCAGGGGCCCTGAACACTGAAGCTTTCTTT	CASIISGALNTEAFF
TRBV4-3	TRBJ2-1	14	-	TRBD2	TGCGCCAGCAGCCCAAGCGGGGGACGGACCGAGCAGTTCTTC	CASSPSGGRTEQFF
TRBV9	TRBJ2-7	14	-	TRBD1	TGTGCCAGCAGCACAGGGGGCAGGGGCCACGAGCAGTACTTC	CASSTGGRGHEQYF
TRBV19	TRBJ1-2	13	-	TRBD1	TGTGCCAGTAAACGGGGACAGGATGCCGGCTACACCTTC	CASKRGQDAGYTF
TRBV6-5	TRBJ2-2	15	-	TRBD2	TGTGCCAGCAGTTACCCGGGGGGGGGTGTTGGGGAGCTGTTTTTT	CASSYPGGGVGELFF
TRBV5-6	TRBJ1-2	11	-	-	TGTGCCAGCATGGCGGGGGGAGGCTACACCTTC	CASMAGGGYTF
TRBV18	TRBJ2-7	13	-	-	TGTGCCAGCTCCCAAGGGACTGACTACGAGCAGTACTTC	CASSQGTDYEQYF
TRBV7-9	TRBJ2-5	17	-	TRBD2	TGTGCCAGCAGCCCGTTAGCGGGGGGGCTTTTTCAAGAGACCCAGTACTTC	CASSPLAGGLFQETQYF
TRBV18	TRBJ1-1	16	-	TRBD1	TGTGCCAGCTCACCACGGGACAGCTCTCGATACACTGAAGCTTTCTTT	CASSPRDSSRYTEAFF
TRBV11-2	TRBJ2-7	15	-	-	TGTGCCAGCAGCTTTAGTGGCCCGGGAGCCTACGAGCAGTACTTC	CASSFSGPGAYEQYF
TRBV10-3	TRBJ1-2	13	-	-	TGTGCCATCAGTGTGGGCAGGGAGGATGGCTACACCTTC	CAISVGREDGYTF
TRBV7-9	TRBJ1-1	14	-	-	TGTGCCAGCAGCCGGGCGGGGGCTAGCACTGAAGCTTTCTTT	CASSRAGASTEAFF